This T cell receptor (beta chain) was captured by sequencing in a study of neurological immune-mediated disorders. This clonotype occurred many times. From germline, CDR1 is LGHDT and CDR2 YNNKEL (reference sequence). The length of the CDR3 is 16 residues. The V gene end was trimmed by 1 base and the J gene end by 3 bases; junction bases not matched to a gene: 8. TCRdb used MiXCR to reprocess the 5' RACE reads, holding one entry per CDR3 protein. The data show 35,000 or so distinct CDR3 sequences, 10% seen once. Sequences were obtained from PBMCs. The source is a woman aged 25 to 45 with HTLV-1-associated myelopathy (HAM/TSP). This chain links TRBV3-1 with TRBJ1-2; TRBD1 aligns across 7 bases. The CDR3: CASSQGQGRIHYGYTF. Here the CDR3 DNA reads TGTGCCAGCAGCCAAGGACAGGGAAGAATACACTATGGCTACACCTTC. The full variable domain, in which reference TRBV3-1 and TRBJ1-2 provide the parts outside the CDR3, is DTAVSQTPKYLVTQMGNDKSIKCEQNLGHDTMYWYKQDSKKFLKIMFSYNNKELIINETVPNRFSPKSPDKAHLNLHINSLELGDSAVYFCASSQGQGRIHYGYTFGSGTRLTVV.